Sequencing of this TCR beta chain was carried out in a study of cytomegalovirus exposure and HLA in healthy donors. CDR3 length equals 16 residues. Unmatched junction bases numbered 3, after V lost 0 bases and J lost 0 bases. Germline V CDR1 and CDR2: SGHNT, YYREEE (reference sequence). Amplification used 60 Vbeta primers and 13 Jbeta primers. The repertoire was sequenced with immunoSEQ multiplex PCR; TCRdb's copy has only in-frame clones and lacks some. The top ten hold over 1.5% of the sample, which has 100,000 to 150,000 clones, roughly four fifths seen once. This clone was counted only a few times.

The chain employs TRBV5-4 and TRBJ1-3; the match to TRBD1 covers 7 bases. The sequencing input was PBMCs. The TCR was taken from a woman between 45 and 60 years old in good health and CMV-seronegative. The CDR3 reads CASSLAGQHSGNTIYF. The CDR3 DNA is TGTGCCAGCAGCTTGGCGGGACAGCACTCTGGAAACACCATATATTTT. Looking up the rest from reference TRBV5-4 and TRBJ1-3 gives the full variable domain: ETGVTQSPTHLIKTRGQQVTLRCSSQSGHNTVSWYQQALGQGPQFIFQYYREEENGRGNFPPRFSGLQFPNYSSELNVNALELDDSALYLCASSLAGQHSGNTIYFGEGSWLTVV.